Below, 4 T cell receptor beta chains from the same sample are listed, as sequenced in a study of shared clonotypes between healthy human individuals. Assay used: immunoSEQ multiplex PCR; TCRdb lists only in-frame clones, some missing. Among hundreds of thousands of clones listed, roughly 80% were seen once. Specimen: memory CD4+ T cells sorted from blood. Subset here: CD45RA-negative fraction. All receptors derive from a man aged 30 to 45 in good health.

This chain links TRBV5-1 with TRBJ2-7, with TRBD1 as a possible D gene (6 bases). The CDR3 covers 14 residues. Germline values: CDR1 SGHRS, CDR2 YFSETQ. Trimming took off 4 bases at V and 3 bases at J, with 14 bases between the two ends. The CDR3 DNA reads as TGCGCCAGCAGCCTGAGTTCAGGGGACTACGAGCAGTACTTC. The encoded protein is CASSLSSGDYEQYF.

V and J are TRBV5-1 and TRBJ2-1; 12 bases match TRBD2. This CDR3 comprises 19 residues. Germline V lookup: CDR1 SGHRS, CDR2 YFSETQ. The ends lost 4 bases at V and 0 bases at J; junction bases unmatched: 11. The CDR3 DNA reads as TGCGCCAGCAGCCCGATCCTAGCGGGAGGGCCGGACTCCTACAATGAGCAGTTCTTC. It specifies CASSPILAGGPDSYNEQFF.

The chain joins TRBV2 to TRBJ2-5; D remains unclear. Trimming took off 4 bases at V and 5 bases at J, with 14 bases between the two ends. The CDR3 length is 14 residues. CDR1 is SNHLY and CDR2 is FYNNEI in the germline V gene. The CDR3 DNA follows: TGTGCCAGCAGTGGTCAGATATCATGGGAGACCCAGTACTTC. Translating gives CASSGQISWETQYF.

This clone has only a few counts. Here the CDR3 reads CASSQRGGRTGELFF. The CDR3 DNA reads TGTGCCAGCAGCCAGCGTGGGGGGCGCACCGGGGAGCTGTTTTTT. The V and J genes are TRBV7-2 and TRBJ2-2; D may correspond to TRBD1 or TRBD2 (6 bases each). Germline CDR1 reads SGHTA; CDR2 reads FQGNSA. The V and J ends lost 5 bases and 4 bases respectively, with 14 bases between them. The CDR3 extends over 15 amino acids.